The present T cell receptor beta chain was sequenced within a study of blood T cell repertoires in COVID-19. This CDR3 has 13 residues. J was trimmed by 5 bases and V by 5 bases; bases with no gene match: 2. Germline values: CDR1 SGHNT, CDR2 YENEEA. Only in-frame clones appear in the TCRdb table, and some are missing; sequencing was by immunoSEQ multiplex PCR. This table has approximately 39,000 clones, 85% to 95% appearing once. The sequencing input was peripheral blood. The TCR originated in a human donor with active COVID-19. The donor label of this sample is uncertain. The chain links TRBV11-3 to TRBJ1-1; 10 bases map to TRBD1. The CDR3 region is CASSGQGGTEAFF. The CDR3 DNA reads as TGTGCCAGCAGCGGACAGGGGGGGACTGAAGCTTTCTTT.